This TCR beta chain is drawn from a study of shared clonotypes between healthy human individuals. Study-wide findings and caveats: Read depth was anticipated to influence clonotype sharing among donors.

The CDR3 consists of 13 residues. V was clipped by 3 bases and J by 5 bases, with 9 bases between them. Germline V lookup: CDR1 SGHVS, CDR2 FQNEAQ. As to this clone: Its specificity is not known.

The table came from immunoSEQ multiplex PCR; TCRdb's copy has only in-frame clones and leaves some out. Among about 800,000 clones listed, 90% to 98% were seen once. Naive CD8 cells comprised CD45RO-negative, CCR7-positively selected cells, excluding terminally differentiated effector memory CD45RA+ cells. The receptor's source is a man aged 25 to 45 in good health. The chain couples TRBV7-8 to TRBJ2-3, with D perhaps TRBD2 (5 bases). Sequenced material: naive CD8+ T cells sorted from blood. The CDR3 spells CASSFLSVDTQYF. The CDR3 coding sequence is TGTGCCAGCAGCTTTCTTAGCGTAGATACGCAGTATTTT. The whole variable domain, filled in from reference TRBV7-8 and TRBJ2-3, reads GAGVSQSPRYKVAKRGQDVALRCDPISGHVSLFWYQQALGQGPEFLTYFQNEAQLDKSGLPSDRFFAERPEGSVSTLKIQRTQQEDSAVYLCASSFLSVDTQYFGPGTRLTVL.